The clone carrying this T cell receptor (beta chain) is a singleton in its sample. Trimming took 5 bases from V and 7 from J, leaving 12 bases between them. The CDR3 extends over 13 amino acids. The sample comes from a study of human T cells and chemical hapten exposure. About the research overall: Minor volume differences among pooled libraries chiefly drove per-sample TCR yield variation.

The time point here: patch test 3, about 24 weeks after DPC sensitization. Indicated treatment: therapeutic diphenylcyclopropenone sensitization with weekly scalp DPC. TCRdb itself ran the RACE reads through MiXCR, one entry per CDR3 protein. This sample has about 64,000 distinct CDR3 sequences, with approximately 11% found just once. This TCR was recovered from a woman between 25 and 40 years old with alopecia areata. Some clones in this sample may be carry-over from other donors' samples. The chain links TRBV12-3 or TRBV12-4 to TRBJ2-1; no definite D call. This specimen was whole blood, taken in connection with sensitization to the hapten diphenylcyclopropenone (DPC). The DNA of the CDR3 is TGTGCCAGCAGTCAAACCCAGAGAAATGAGCAGTTCTTC. This encodes CASSQTQRNEQFF.